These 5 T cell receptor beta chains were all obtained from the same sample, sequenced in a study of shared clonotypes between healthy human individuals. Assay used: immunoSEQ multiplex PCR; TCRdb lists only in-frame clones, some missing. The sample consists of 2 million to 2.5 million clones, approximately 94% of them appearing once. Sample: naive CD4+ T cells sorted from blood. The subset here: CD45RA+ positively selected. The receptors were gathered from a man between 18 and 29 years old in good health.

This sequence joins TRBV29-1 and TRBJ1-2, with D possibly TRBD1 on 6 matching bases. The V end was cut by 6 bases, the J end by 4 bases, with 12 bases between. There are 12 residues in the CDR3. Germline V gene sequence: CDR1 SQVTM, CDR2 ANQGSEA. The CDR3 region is CSVRGFSYGYTF. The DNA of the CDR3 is TGCAGCGTCAGGGGATTCAGCTATGGCTACACCTTC.

CDR3 nucleotide sequence: TGTGCCAGCAGACAAGGGGGCCTGGAGACCCAGTACTTC. This codes for CASRQGGLETQYF. The J gene is TRBJ2-5, the V gene TRBV7-2; 7 bases match TRBD1. The V segment lost 6 bases and the J segment 5 bases; nucleotides outside the gene matches: 6. Germline V gene lookup returns CDR1 SGHTA and CDR2 FQGNSA. The CDR3 has 13 residues.

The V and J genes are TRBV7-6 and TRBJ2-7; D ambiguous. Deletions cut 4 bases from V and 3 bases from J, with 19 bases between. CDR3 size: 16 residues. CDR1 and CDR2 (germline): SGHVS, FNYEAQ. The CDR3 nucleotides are TGTGCCAGCAGCTATCGGGCCCAAATCTTACTCTACGAGCAGTACTTC. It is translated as CASSYRAQILLYEQYF.

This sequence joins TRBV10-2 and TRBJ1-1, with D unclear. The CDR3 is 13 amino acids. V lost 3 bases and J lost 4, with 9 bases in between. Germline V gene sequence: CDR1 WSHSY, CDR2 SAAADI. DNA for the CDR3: TGCGCCAGCAGTGACAGTTTGGTCACTGAAGCTTTCTTT. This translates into CASSDSLVTEAFF.

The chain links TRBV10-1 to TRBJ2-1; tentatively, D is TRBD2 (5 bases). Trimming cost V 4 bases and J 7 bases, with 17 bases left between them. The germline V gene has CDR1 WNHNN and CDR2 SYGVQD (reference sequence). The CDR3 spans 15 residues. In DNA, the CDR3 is TGCGCCAGCAGTGTTGGTCGAGGGTCCCAGAATGAGCAGTTCTTC. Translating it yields CASSVGRGSQNEQFF.